A selection of T cell receptor beta chains follows, all from one sample in a study of blood T cell repertoires in COVID-19. Sequencing used immunoSEQ multiplex PCR; TCRdb keeps in-frame clones, though not all of them. This table has about 300,000 clones, 65% to 85% appearing once. Specimen: peripheral blood. These receptors all stem from a woman in her forties or fifties with acute or convalescent COVID-19. CDR3s include the opening cysteine and the closing phenylalanine or tryptophan. The D gene is left open where the match is weak. Expanded clones are given a class, and other clones once, few, many or no size at all.

j_call: TRBJ2-3; d_call: TRBD1; v_call: TRBV5-4; clone_size: NA; cdr3_nt: TGTGCCAGCAGCCCCCGGGACAGGGGGCAGGATTTT; cdr3_aa: CASSPRDRGQDF
j_call: TRBJ2-4; d_call: TRBD2; v_call: TRBV24-1; clone_size: NA; cdr3_nt: TGTGCCACCAGTGATAGTGGAGCGGGGGTGAACATTCAGTACTTC; cdr3_aa: CATSDSGAGVNIQYF
j_call: TRBJ1-1; d_call: TRBD1; v_call: TRBV30; clone_size: NA; cdr3_nt: TGTGCGAAGGGGGCAGGCGCAATGAACACTGAAGCTTTCTTT; cdr3_aa: CAKGAGAMNTEAFF
j_call: TRBJ2-3; d_call: TRBD2; v_call: TRBV10-3; clone_size: NA; cdr3_nt: TGTGCCATCAGTGAGATGGAGCGGGGCGGGGATACGCAGTATTTT; cdr3_aa: CAISEMERGGDTQYF
j_call: TRBJ2-5; d_call: TRBD1; v_call: TRBV14; clone_size: NA; cdr3_nt: TGTGCCAGCAGTGGGACAGGGCGGCGGGAGACCCAGTACTTC; cdr3_aa: CASSGTGRRETQYF
j_call: TRBJ1-3; d_call: NA; v_call: TRBV11-2; clone_size: once; cdr3_nt: TGTGCCAGCAGCTCCCACGGGGACATAGCCATATATTTT; cdr3_aa: CASSSHGDIAIYF
j_call: TRBJ1-1; d_call: NA; v_call: TRBV19; clone_size: few; cdr3_nt: TGTGCCAGTAGTCTGTACAGGGAGAACACTGAAGCTTTCTTT; cdr3_aa: CASSLYRENTEAFF
j_call: TRBJ2-7; d_call: NA; v_call: TRBV2; clone_size: few; cdr3_nt: TGTGCCAGCGTACAGGCGGACGAGCAGTACTTC; cdr3_aa: CASVQADEQYF
j_call: TRBJ1-3; d_call: NA; v_call: TRBV2; clone_size: NA; cdr3_nt: TGTGCCAGCAGTGAGGGAGGGACCCCCGGAAACACCATATATTTT; cdr3_aa: CASSEGGTPGNTIYF
j_call: TRBJ2-2; d_call: TRBD2; v_call: TRBV5-4; clone_size: once; cdr3_nt: TGTGCCAGCAGCTCGGGCGCGGGGGGTAGCACCGGGGAGCTGTTTTTT; cdr3_aa: CASSSGAGGSTGELFF
j_call: TRBJ2-1; d_call: TRBD2; v_call: TRBV7-7; clone_size: NA; cdr3_nt: TGTGCCAGCAGCTTGGGACTAGAGGGCATTAATGAGCAGTTCTTC; cdr3_aa: CASSLGLEGINEQFF
j_call: TRBJ2-3; d_call: NA; v_call: TRBV10-3; clone_size: NA; cdr3_nt: TGTGCCATCAGTGAGTCCCCTAGCGGCACAGATACGCAGTATTTT; cdr3_aa: CAISESPSGTDTQYF
j_call: TRBJ1-6; d_call: TRBD1; v_call: TRBV5-1; clone_size: NA; cdr3_nt: TGCGCCAGCAGCTTGGAGGGGACAGCGTCAATGAATTCACCCCTCCACTTT; cdr3_aa: CASSLEGTASMNSPLHF
j_call: TRBJ2-5; d_call: TRBD2; v_call: TRBV27; clone_size: NA; cdr3_nt: TGTGCCAGCAGTTCCCTAGCGGGGGCCCAAGAGACCCAGTACTTC; cdr3_aa: CASSSLAGAQETQYF
j_call: TRBJ2-7; d_call: NA; v_call: TRBV18; clone_size: NA; cdr3_nt: TGTGCCAGCTCCCTTCAGTCCATCCGAGAGCAGTACTTC; cdr3_aa: CASSLQSIREQYF
j_call: TRBJ2-5; d_call: NA; v_call: TRBV5-1; clone_size: once; cdr3_nt: TGCGCCAGCAGCTTGGAGGGGTACCGGGAGACCCAGTACTTC; cdr3_aa: CASSLEGYRETQYF
j_call: TRBJ1-1; d_call: NA; v_call: TRBV10-3; clone_size: NA; cdr3_nt: TGTGCCACCCAAACACGGAACACTGAAGCTTTCTTT; cdr3_aa: CATQTRNTEAFF
j_call: TRBJ1-3; d_call: TRBD1; v_call: TRBV30; clone_size: NA; cdr3_nt: TGTGCCTGGAGTCCGGACAGGGCAGCTGGAAACACCATATATTTT; cdr3_aa: CAWSPDRAAGNTIYF
j_call: TRBJ2-1; d_call: TRBD1; v_call: TRBV29-1; clone_size: NA; cdr3_nt: TGCAGCGTCGGACAGGGAATTGGGAATGAGCAGTTCTTC; cdr3_aa: CSVGQGIGNEQFF
j_call: TRBJ1-3; d_call: NA; v_call: TRBV18; clone_size: NA; cdr3_nt: TGTGCCAGCTCACCATCGAACAGGGCTGGAAACACCATATATTTT; cdr3_aa: CASSPSNRAGNTIYF
j_call: TRBJ2-3; d_call: TRBD2; v_call: TRBV18; clone_size: NA; cdr3_nt: TGTGCCAGCTCAGGGGTAGCGGGAGATACGCAGTATTTT; cdr3_aa: CASSGVAGDTQYF
j_call: TRBJ1-2; d_call: NA; v_call: TRBV5-1; clone_size: NA; cdr3_nt: TGCGCCAGCAGCTCTGGGACATTCCTCGATGGCTACACCTTC; cdr3_aa: CASSSGTFLDGYTF
j_call: TRBJ1-1; d_call: TRBD1; v_call: TRBV4-2; clone_size: once; cdr3_nt: TGTGCCAGCAGCCCACTGGGACAGGCCCATCTAGGTAACACTGAAGCTTTCTTT; cdr3_aa: CASSPLGQAHLGNTEAFF
j_call: TRBJ1-2; d_call: NA; v_call: TRBV3-1/TRBV3-2; clone_size: once; cdr3_nt: TGTGCCAGCAGCCAAGATTCTGGGGGACTAGGCGGCTACACCTTC; cdr3_aa: CASSQDSGGLGGYTF
j_call: TRBJ2-1; d_call: TRBD2; v_call: TRBV5-1; clone_size: NA; cdr3_nt: TGCGCCAGCGGGCTAGCGGGGGGCCTTTACAATGAGCAGTTCTTC; cdr3_aa: CASGLAGGLYNEQFF
j_call: TRBJ2-1; d_call: TRBD2; v_call: TRBV29-1; clone_size: once; cdr3_nt: TGCAGCGTTCTATTCGCGGGAGGGGGTTACAATGAGCAGTTCTTC; cdr3_aa: CSVLFAGGGYNEQFF
j_call: TRBJ1-4; d_call: NA; v_call: TRBV3-1/TRBV3-2; clone_size: NA; cdr3_nt: TGTGCCAGCAGCCAAGAGGCGGCCGAAAAACTGTTTTTT; cdr3_aa: CASSQEAAEKLFF
j_call: TRBJ1-6; d_call: TRBD1; v_call: TRBV3-1/TRBV3-2; clone_size: NA; cdr3_nt: TGTGCCAGCAGCCGAGGGGGCAGTGGTAATTCACCCCTCCACTTT; cdr3_aa: CASSRGGSGNSPLHF
j_call: TRBJ1-1; d_call: TRBD1; v_call: TRBV7-9; clone_size: NA; cdr3_nt: TGTGCCAGCATCGAGACAGGGGCGGTCACTGAAGCTTTCTTT; cdr3_aa: CASIETGAVTEAFF
j_call: TRBJ1-1; d_call: TRBD1; v_call: TRBV7-2; clone_size: NA; cdr3_nt: TGTGCCAGCAGCCTACAGGGGGACACTGAAGCTTTCTTT; cdr3_aa: CASSLQGDTEAFF
j_call: TRBJ2-3; d_call: TRBD2; v_call: TRBV2; clone_size: NA; cdr3_nt: TGTGCCAGCAATCTAGCGGGGTCTGGGACAGATACGCAGTATTTT; cdr3_aa: CASNLAGSGTDTQYF
j_call: TRBJ1-5; d_call: TRBD1; v_call: TRBV19; clone_size: NA; cdr3_nt: TGTGCCAGTAGTACCCGGGACAGGCACAATCAGCCCCAGCATTTT; cdr3_aa: CASSTRDRHNQPQHF
j_call: TRBJ1-4; d_call: TRBD1; v_call: TRBV29-1; clone_size: NA; cdr3_nt: TGCAGCGTGACGGGACAGGGGGCGGAAAAACTGTTTTTT; cdr3_aa: CSVTGQGAEKLFF
j_call: TRBJ2-3; d_call: NA; v_call: TRBV6-6; clone_size: NA; cdr3_nt: TGTGCCAGCAGTTCCGAGGGAGATACGCAGTATTTT; cdr3_aa: CASSSEGDTQYF
j_call: TRBJ2-2; d_call: NA; v_call: TRBV9; clone_size: NA; cdr3_nt: TGTGCCAGCAGCGTATCAGTCACCGGGGAGCTGTTTTTT; cdr3_aa: CASSVSVTGELFF
j_call: TRBJ1-6; d_call: NA; v_call: TRBV10-3; clone_size: NA; cdr3_nt: TGTGCCATCAGTGGGGAGGGCCCTCGCTCCTATAATTCACCCCTCCACTTT; cdr3_aa: CAISGEGPRSYNSPLHF
j_call: TRBJ1-2; d_call: NA; v_call: TRBV29-1; clone_size: NA; cdr3_nt: TGCAGCGTTGAAGATCAGGACAGCTATGGCTACACCTTC; cdr3_aa: CSVEDQDSYGYTF
j_call: TRBJ2-1; d_call: TRBD2; v_call: TRBV5-1; clone_size: NA; cdr3_nt: TGCGCCAGCAGCTTGGCCGGAGCGGGGCCGTGGGATGAGCAGTTCTTC; cdr3_aa: CASSLAGAGPWDEQFF
j_call: TRBJ2-5; d_call: TRBD1; v_call: TRBV7-8; clone_size: NA; cdr3_nt: TGTGCCAGCAGCCCGCCGGGACAGGGAGGAGAGACCCAGTACTTC; cdr3_aa: CASSPPGQGGETQYF
j_call: TRBJ1-1; d_call: NA; v_call: TRBV6-5; clone_size: few; cdr3_nt: TGTGCCAGCAGTTATTTTCTCAGGGGTACTGAAGCTTTCTTT; cdr3_aa: CASSYFLRGTEAFF
j_call: TRBJ2-3; d_call: TRBD2; v_call: TRBV15; clone_size: NA; cdr3_nt: TGTGCCACCAGCAGGGGACTAGCGGGAGGGTCAGATACGCAGTATTTT; cdr3_aa: CATSRGLAGGSDTQYF
j_call: TRBJ2-2; d_call: TRBD2; v_call: TRBV20-1; clone_size: once; cdr3_nt: TGCAGTGCTAGTGTATTAGCGGGGGACTTAAACACCGGGGAGCTGTTTTTT; cdr3_aa: CSASVLAGDLNTGELFF